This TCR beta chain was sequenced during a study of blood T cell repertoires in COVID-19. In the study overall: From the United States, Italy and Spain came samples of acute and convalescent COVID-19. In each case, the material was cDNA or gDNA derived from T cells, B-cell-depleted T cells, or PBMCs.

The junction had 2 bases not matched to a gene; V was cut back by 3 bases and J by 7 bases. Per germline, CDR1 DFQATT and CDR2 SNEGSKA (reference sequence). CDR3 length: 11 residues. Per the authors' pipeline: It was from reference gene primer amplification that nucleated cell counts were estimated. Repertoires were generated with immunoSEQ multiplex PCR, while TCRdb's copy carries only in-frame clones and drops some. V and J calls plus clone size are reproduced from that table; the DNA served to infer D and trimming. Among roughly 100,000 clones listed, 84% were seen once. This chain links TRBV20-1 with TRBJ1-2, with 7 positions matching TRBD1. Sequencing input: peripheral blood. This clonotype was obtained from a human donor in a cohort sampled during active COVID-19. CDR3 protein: CSASDRAGYTF. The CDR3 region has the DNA TGCAGTGCTAGTGACAGGGCTGGCTACACCTTC.